This record concerns one T cell receptor (beta chain) sequence. This record comes from a study of cytomegalovirus exposure and HLA in healthy donors. PCR involved 60 Vbeta and 13 Jbeta primers. TCRdb's table, derived via immunoSEQ multiplex PCR, lists solely in-frame clones and lacks some. The repertoire holds about 190,000 clones, 80% to 90% seen once, with approximately 1.7% in the top ten. Trimming removed 5 bases from V and 8 bases from J, with 18 bases in between. This CDR3 is 14 amino acids long. Germline CDR1 reads MDHEN; CDR2 reads SYDVKM. The chain is built from TRBV28 and TRBJ1-1; TRBD1 is a possible D gene (5 bases). The source of this sequence is a man between 35 and 55 years old in good health and CMV-seropositive. The specimen sequenced was PBMCs. CDR3 protein: CASSDLAAGEEAFF. The DNA of the CDR3 is TGTGCCAGCAGTGACTTGGCTGCGGGGGAAGAAGCTTTCTTT. The variable domain in full, with the rest retrieved from reference TRBV28 and TRBJ1-1, is DVKVTQSSRYLVKRTGEKVFLECVQDMDHENMFWYRQDPGLGLRLIYFSYDVKMKEKGDIPEGYSVSREKKERFSLILESASTNQTSMYLCASSDLAAGEEAFFGQGTRLTVV.